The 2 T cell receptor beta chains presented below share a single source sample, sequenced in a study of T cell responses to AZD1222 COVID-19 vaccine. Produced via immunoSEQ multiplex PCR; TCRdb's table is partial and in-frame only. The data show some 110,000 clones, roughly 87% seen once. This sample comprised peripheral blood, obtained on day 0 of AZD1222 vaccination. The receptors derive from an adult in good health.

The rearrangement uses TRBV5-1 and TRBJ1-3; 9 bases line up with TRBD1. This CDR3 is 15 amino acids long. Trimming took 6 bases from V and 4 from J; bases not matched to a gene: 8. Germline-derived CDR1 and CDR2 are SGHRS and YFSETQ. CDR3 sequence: CASKFRTGVGNTIYF. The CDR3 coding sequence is TGCGCCAGCAAGTTCAGGACAGGGGTCGGAAACACCATATATTTT. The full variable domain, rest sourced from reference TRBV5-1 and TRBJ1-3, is KAGVTQTPRYLIKTRGQQVTLSCSPISGHRSVSWYQQTPGQGLQFLFEYFSETQRNKGNFPGRFSGRQFSNSRSEMNVSTLELGDSALYLCASKFRTGVGNTIYFGEGSWLTVV.

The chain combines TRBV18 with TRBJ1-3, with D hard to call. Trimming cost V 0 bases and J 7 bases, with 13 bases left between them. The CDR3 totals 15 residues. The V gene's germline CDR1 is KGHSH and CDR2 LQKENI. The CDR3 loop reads CASSPPTAIRNTIYF. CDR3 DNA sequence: TGTGCCAGCTCACCACCGACGGCCATTCGGAACACCATATATTTT.